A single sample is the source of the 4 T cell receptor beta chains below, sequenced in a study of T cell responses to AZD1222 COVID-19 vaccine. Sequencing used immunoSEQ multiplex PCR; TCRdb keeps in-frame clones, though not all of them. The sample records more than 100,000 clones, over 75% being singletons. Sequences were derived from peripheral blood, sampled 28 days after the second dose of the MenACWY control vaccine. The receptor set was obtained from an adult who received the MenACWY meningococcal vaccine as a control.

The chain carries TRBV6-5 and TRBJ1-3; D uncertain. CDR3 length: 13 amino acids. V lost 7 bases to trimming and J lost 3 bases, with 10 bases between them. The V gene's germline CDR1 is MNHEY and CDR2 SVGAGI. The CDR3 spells CASTLWGGNTIYF. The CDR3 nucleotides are TGTGCCAGCACCCTTTGGGGTGGAAACACCATATATTTT.

The DNA for the CDR3 is TGTGCCAGCAGTTACAAGGTCAGCTACGAGCAGTACGTC. Protein sequence: CASSYKVSYEQYV. This rearrangement joins TRBV6-5 to TRBJ2-7; no clear D. The V end was cut by 2 bases, the J end by 3 bases, with 8 bases between. Looked up from germline, CDR1 is MNHEY and CDR2 is SVGAGI. CDR3 size: 13 residues.

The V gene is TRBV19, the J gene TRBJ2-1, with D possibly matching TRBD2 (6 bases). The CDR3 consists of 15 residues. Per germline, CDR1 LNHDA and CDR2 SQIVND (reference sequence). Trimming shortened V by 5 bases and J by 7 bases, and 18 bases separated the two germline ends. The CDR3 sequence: CASSAGTSPLNEQFF. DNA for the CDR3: TGTGCCAGTAGTGCGGGGACCAGTCCGTTGAATGAGCAGTTCTTC.

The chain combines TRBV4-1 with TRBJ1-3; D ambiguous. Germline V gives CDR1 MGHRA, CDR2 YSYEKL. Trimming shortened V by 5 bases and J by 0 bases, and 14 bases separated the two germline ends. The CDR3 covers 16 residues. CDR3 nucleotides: TGCGCCAGCAGCTCCCTACAGAGACTCTCTGGAAACACCATATATTTT. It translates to CASSSLQRLSGNTIYF.